Each of the 21 T cell receptor beta chains below was sequenced from the same sample in a study of cytomegalovirus exposure and HLA in healthy donors. Primers: 60 Vbeta forward and 13 Jbeta reverse. Assay used: immunoSEQ multiplex PCR; TCRdb lists only in-frame clones, some missing. The sample holds some 110,000 clones, roughly 73% seen once. Sequenced sample: PBMCs. These receptors came from a woman in her 30s in good health and CMV-seronegative.

The rearrangement links TRBV19 to TRBJ1-1; no definite D call. Deletions cut 3 bases from V and 8 bases from J, with 7 bases between. From germline, CDR1 is LNHDA and CDR2 SQIVND (reference sequence). This CDR3 is built from 11 residues. CDR3 amino acids: CASSMFMEAFF. CDR3 in DNA: TGTGCCAGTAGTATGTTTATGGAAGCTTTCTTT. The full variable domain, completed using reference TRBV19 and TRBJ1-1, is DGGITQSPKYLFRKEGQNVTLSCEQNLNHDAMYWYRQDPGQGLRLIYYSQIVNDFQKGDIAEGYSVSREKKESFPLTVTSAQKNPTAFYLCASSMFMEAFFGQGTRLTVV.

Only a few counts were recorded for this clone. The chain carries TRBV11-3 and TRBJ2-2, with 7 positions matching TRBD2. CDR1 SGHNT and CDR2 YENEEA come from the germline V gene. The CDR3 is 15 amino acids. Trimming cost V 1 base and J 7 bases; bases outside gene matches: 6. This CDR3 reads CASSLAGGGGGELFF. CDR3 bases: TGTGCCAGCAGCTTAGCCGGAGGCGGGGGCGGGGAGCTGTTTTTT.

In its sample, this clone was seen a few times. The rearrangement joins TRBV19 to TRBJ2-5; the D gene is possibly TRBD2 (6 bases). V was shortened by 10 bases and J by 5 bases, with 11 bases between the two germline ends. Germline CDR1 is LNHDA and CDR2 is SQIVND (reference sequence). The CDR3 is made up of 11 amino acids. The CDR3 nucleotides read TGTGCCACCGGGGGAGCGGAGACCCAGTACTTC. This translates into CATGGAETQYF.

V usage is TRBV10-2 and J usage is TRBJ2-3, with TRBD2 matching 9 bases. The CDR3 totals 14 residues. Germline assignment: CDR1 WSHSY and CDR2 SAAADI. V shed 6 bases and J 1 base; nucleotides not matched to a gene: 2. The CDR3 sequence is CASRRTSGTDTQYF. In DNA form, the CDR3 reads TGCGCCAGCAGAAGGACTAGCGGCACAGATACGCAGTATTTT.

The V gene is TRBV4-2, the J gene TRBJ2-3, with 7 bases fitting TRBD2. Germline V gene lookup returns CDR1 LGHNA and CDR2 YNFKEQ. V lost 0 bases to trimming and J lost 4 bases; unmatched junction nucleotides: 10. This CDR3 is 17 amino acids long. The CDR3, as DNA: TGTGCCAGCAGCCAAGATCGGTGGGAGACTAGCTCAGATACGCAGTATTTT. Amino acids: CASSQDRWETSSDTQYF.

CDR3 residues: CASSPGWSSGYTF. DNA for the CDR3: TGTGCCAGCAGTCCAGGGTGGTCCAGCGGCTACACCTTC. This chain uses TRBV6-6 with TRBJ1-2, with a tentative D call TRBD1 (5 bases). The germline V gene encodes CDR1 MNHNY and CDR2 SVGAGI (reference sequence). The CDR3 is 13 amino acids. V was trimmed by 5 bases and J by 8 bases, leaving 15 bases between them.

In this sample, this clone turned up a few times. The genes are TRBV5-1 and TRBJ1-2; TRBD1 agrees at 7 bases. Germline CDR1 reads SGHRS; CDR2 reads YFSETQ. V gave up 0 bases and J gave up 8 bases; unmatched junction bases: 1. The CDR3 is 12 amino acids. The chain's CDR3 is CASSLDRGGYTF. CDR3 sequence (DNA): TGCGCCAGCAGCTTGGACAGGGGAGGCTACACCTTC.

The gene calls are TRBV27 and TRBJ1-1; D is unclear. The CDR3 consists of 13 residues. V was clipped by 6 bases and J by 2 bases, with 10 bases between them. Germline CDR1 MNHEY, CDR2 SMNVEV (reference sequence). The chain's CDR3 is CASSRSSNTEAFF. Here the CDR3 DNA reads TGTGCCAGCAGCCGTTCGTCCAACACTGAAGCTTTCTTT.

The V and J genes are TRBV12-5 and TRBJ2-1; TRBD2 agrees at 10 bases. CDR1 and CDR2 (germline): LGHNT, FRNRAP. The CDR3 runs to 15 residues. V lost 5 bases, J lost 5 bases, and 6 bases stayed unmatched. CDR3 sequence: CASGRSGGVNNEQFF. The CDR3 DNA sequence: TGTGCTAGTGGTAGGAGCGGGGGGGTGAACAATGAGCAGTTCTTC.

The rearrangement links TRBV29-1 to TRBJ1-2; 7 bases map to TRBD1. This CDR3 has 15 amino acids. The V gene's germline CDR1 is SQVTM and CDR2 ANQGSEA. V shed 3 bases, J shed 8 bases, and the junction held 15 bases outside the gene matches. The CDR3 region has the DNA TGCAGCGTTGATGTTCGTCCAGGGGGGCTCTGGGGCTACACCTTC. Protein: CSVDVRPGGLWGYTF.

This chain joins TRBV7-9 and TRBJ1-5; D is unclear. Trimming took off 3 bases at V and 0 bases at J, with 9 bases between the two ends. The CDR3 length is 15 residues. Germline V CDR1 and CDR2: SEHNR, FQNEAQ (reference sequence). DNA for the CDR3: TGTGCCAGCAGCTTCGGCGAGGGTAGCAATCAGCCCCAGCATTTT. This encodes CASSFGEGSNQPQHF.

This clone was detected once. The genes are TRBV6-5 and TRBJ2-7; unclear D gene. Per the germline V gene, CDR1 is MNHEY and CDR2 is SVGAGI. V was cut by 6 bases and J by 4 bases, with 16 bases left in between. The CDR3 loop spans 14 amino acids. This CDR3 reads CASSRTHELYEQYF. The CDR3 coding sequence is TGTGCCAGCAGCCGCACTCATGAGTTATACGAGCAGTACTTC.

The chain employs TRBV6-1 and TRBJ2-2, with D perhaps TRBD1 (5 bases). V was cut by 7 bases and J by 5 bases, with 11 bases left in between. The CDR3 length is 13 residues. Germline V gives CDR1 MNHNS, CDR2 SASEGT. The CDR3 coding sequence is TGTGCCAGCAATTTAGGGGTGACCGGGGAGCTGTTTTTT. Translated, it gives CASNLGVTGELFF.

The rearrangement links TRBV2 to TRBJ2-3; D not resolved. Germline V gives CDR1 SNHLY, CDR2 FYNNEI. The CDR3 is 15 amino acids. V was pared by 3 bases and J by 1 base, with 11 bases between. This CDR3 is CASSDQLLGTDTQYF. DNA for the CDR3: TGTGCCAGCAGTGACCAACTCCTCGGCACAGATACGCAGTATTTT. Looking up the rest from reference TRBV2 and TRBJ2-3 gives the full variable domain: EPEVTQTPSHQVTQMGQEVILRCVPISNHLYFYWYRQILGQKVEFLVSFYNNEISEKSEIFDDQFSVERPDGSNFTLKIRSTKLEDSAMYFCASSDQLLGTDTQYFGPGTRLTVL.

This chain joins TRBV4-1 and TRBJ1-6; D unresolved. The CDR3 consists of 15 residues. V was pared by 0 bases and J by 8 bases, with 11 bases between. Germline assignment: CDR1 MGHRA and CDR2 YSYEKL. The CDR3 loop is CASSQDNSPDSPLHF. The DNA of the CDR3 is TGCGCCAGCAGCCAAGATAACTCGCCGGATTCACCCCTCCACTTT.

V and J are TRBV28 and TRBJ2-3; D is unclear. Trimming took 8 bases from V and 0 from J, leaving 15 bases between them. The CDR3 runs to 15 residues. Germline CDR1 MDHEN, CDR2 SYDVKM. DNA of the CDR3: TGTGCCAGCGAAAATCCGGTCACTAGCACAGATACGCAGTATTTT. Translation gives CASENPVTSTDTQYF.

The chain couples TRBV19 to TRBJ1-1; weak D call: TRBD1 (5 bases). The germline V gene encodes CDR1 LNHDA and CDR2 SQIVND (reference sequence). The CDR3 length is 16 residues. Trimming pared 2 bases from V and 5 bases from J, leaving 18 bases between. CDR3 DNA sequence: TGTGCCAGTAGTATACCGTCTTGGCAGGGTAAGACTGAAGCTTTCTTT. Protein sequence: CASSIPSWQGKTEAFF.

A note on this clone: An end of the junction differs from the germline gene, which may be a read error. The rearrangement joins TRBV29-1 to TRBJ1-1; weak D call: TRBD1 (6 bases). The CDR3 consists of 13 residues. Germline-derived CDR1 and CDR2 are SQVTM and ANQGSEA. Here the CDR3 reads CSVGQAKDTEASF. The DNA for the CDR3 is TGCAGCGTTGGACAGGCGAAGGACACTGAAGCTTCCTTT.

The rearrangement joins TRBV7-9 to TRBJ2-2, with TRBD1 identical over 8 bases. The CDR3 runs 15 residues. The germline V gene has CDR1 SEHNR and CDR2 FQNEAQ (reference sequence). The ends lost 5 bases at V and 9 bases at J; junction bases unmatched: 11. The CDR3 sequence: CASSLVGQGNRELFF. The CDR3 DNA sequence: TGTGCCAGCAGCCTGGTTGGACAGGGAAACCGGGAGCTGTTTTTT.

V is TRBV7-6 and J is TRBJ1-1; TRBD1 matches 7 bases. The CDR3 consists of 14 residues. In germline, CDR1 is SGHVS, CDR2 FNYEAQ. Trimming cost V 5 bases and J 4 bases; bases outside gene matches: 7. The CDR3 loop is CASSQQGSATEAFF. CDR3 DNA: TGTGCCAGCAGCCAACAGGGGTCGGCCACTGAAGCTTTCTTT.

This chain uses TRBV7-6 with TRBJ2-7; TRBD1 matches 8 bases. The CDR3 runs to 20 residues. J gave up 5 bases and V 2 bases, and 23 bases lay outside the gene matches. The germline gives CDR1 SGHVS, CDR2 FNYEAQ. CDR3 sequence reads: CASSLLGDSVQGAGFHEQYF. The CDR3 DNA follows: TGTGCCAGCAGCTTACTCGGTGACTCCGTCCAGGGGGCCGGTTTCCACGAGCAGTACTTC. Combining the CDR3 with reference TRBV7-6 and TRBJ2-7 gives the whole variable domain GAGVSQSPRYKVTKRGQDVALRCDPISGHVSLYWYRQALGQGPEFLTYFNYEAQQDKSGLPNDRFSAERPEGSISTLTIQRTEQRDSAMYRCASSLLGDSVQGAGFHEQYFGPGTRLTVT.